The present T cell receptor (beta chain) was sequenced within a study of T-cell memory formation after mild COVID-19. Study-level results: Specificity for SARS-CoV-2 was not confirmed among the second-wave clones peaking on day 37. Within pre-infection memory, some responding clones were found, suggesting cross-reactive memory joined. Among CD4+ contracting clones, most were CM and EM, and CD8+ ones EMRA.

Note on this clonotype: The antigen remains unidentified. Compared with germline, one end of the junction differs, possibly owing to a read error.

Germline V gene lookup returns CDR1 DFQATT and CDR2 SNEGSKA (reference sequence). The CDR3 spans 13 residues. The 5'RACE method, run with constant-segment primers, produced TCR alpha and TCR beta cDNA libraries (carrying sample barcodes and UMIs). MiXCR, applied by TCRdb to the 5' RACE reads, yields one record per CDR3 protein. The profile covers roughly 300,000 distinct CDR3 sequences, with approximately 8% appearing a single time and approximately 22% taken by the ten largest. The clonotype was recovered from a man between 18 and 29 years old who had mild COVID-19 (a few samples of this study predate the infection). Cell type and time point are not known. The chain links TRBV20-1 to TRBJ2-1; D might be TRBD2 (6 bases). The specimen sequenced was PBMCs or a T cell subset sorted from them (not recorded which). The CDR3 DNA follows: TGTGGGGTAGCGGTGGCGAGTTACAATGAGCAGTTCTTC. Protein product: CGVAVASYNEQFF.